This is a list of T cell receptor beta chains from one sample in a study of regulatory and conventional T cells in RAG deficiency. Generated by immunoSEQ multiplex PCR, the TCRdb table keeps only in-frame clones and is missing some. The sample has 30,000 to 40,000 clones; about nine tenths are singletons. This sample was also put to use in a study of regulatory T cells.

Sequenced: CD8+ T cells sorted from blood. All receptors derive from a human donor in good health. Both conserved end residues are part of each CDR3. A D gene is named only where the DNA matches it firmly. Clone size appears in some rows only: once, few, many, or a class for an expanded clone.

D	V	length	size	J	DNA	CDR3
NA	TRBV14	18	NA	TRBJ2-6	TGTGCCAGCAGCCAAGGAGTCATAGTCCCCTCTGGGGCCAACGTCCTGACTTTC	CASSQGVIVPSGANVLTF
NA	TRBV30	12	once	TRBJ1-6	TGTGCCTGGATAAGTAGGAATTCACCCCTCCACTTT	CAWISRNSPLHF
NA	TRBV2	15	NA	TRBJ1-5	TGTGCCAGCAGTTACTCCGGGACGGTGAATCAGCCCCAGCATTTT	CASSYSGTVNQPQHF
NA	TRBV19	13	few	TRBJ2-2	TGTGCCAGTACTCCAGGGGCCGCCGGGGAGCTGTTTTTT	CASTPGAAGELFF
TRBD2	TRBV6-4	15	few	TRBJ2-7	TGTGCCAGCATCCCGGGGCTAGCGGGGTCCTACGAGCAGTACTTC	CASIPGLAGSYEQYF
NA	TRBV5-1	15	NA	TRBJ2-7	TGCGCCAGCAGCTGGAGGGGGGAGGGCCAGTACGAGCAGTACTTC	CASSWRGEGQYEQYF
TRBD2	TRBV27	16	NA	TRBJ2-5	TGTGCCAGCAGTTTTAGCGGGGCCCCTCGACGAGAGACCCAGTACTTC	CASSFSGAPRRETQYF
NA	TRBV7-9	12	NA	TRBJ2-5	TGTGCCAGCAGCCCCATCTCCGGGGTCCAGTACTTC	CASSPISGVQYF
TRBD1	TRBV2	15	NA	TRBJ1-1	TGTGCCTCCTTCCGGGACAGGGGCCCCGACACTGAAGCTTTCTTT	CASFRDRGPDTEAFF
NA	TRBV2	12	NA	TRBJ2-7	TGTGCCAGCCGGGACAACTCCTACGAGCAGTACTTC	CASRDNSYEQYF
NA	TRBV7-8	11	NA	TRBJ2-3	TGTGCCAGCAGCTTAGGGGTGACGCAGTATTTT	CASSLGVTQYF
NA	TRBV6-6	13	NA	TRBJ1-1	TGTGCCAGCACAGGCACAGGAGGCGGTGGAGCTTTCTTT	CASTGTGGGGAFF
NA	TRBV28	13	NA	TRBJ2-1	TGTGCCAGCAGTTTATTTCGAGCCAATGAGCAGTTCTTC	CASSLFRANEQFF
NA	TRBV4-1	14	NA	TRBJ2-5	TGCGCCAGCCTACCGTACGGGAGTGAGGAGACCCAGTACTTC	CASLPYGSEETQYF
NA	TRBV29-1	15	NA	TRBJ2-2	TGCAGCGTTGAAATTTCTGCCTCGGGCACCGGGGAGCTGTTTTTT	CSVEISASGTGELFF
TRBD1	TRBV27	14	NA	TRBJ1-5	TGTGCCAGCAGAACAGGGACAGTAAATCAGCCCCAGCATTTT	CASRTGTVNQPQHF
TRBD1	TRBV7-9	16	NA	TRBJ2-3	TGTGCCAGCAGCCCAAAAGAGGGGGCAGGCACAGATACGCAGTATTTT	CASSPKEGAGTDTQYF
NA	TRBV5-1	15	NA	TRBJ1-1	TGCGCCAGCAGCTTGGGGACGGGCCGGGGAACTGAAGCTTTCTTT	CASSLGTGRGTEAFF
NA	TRBV18	15	NA	TRBJ1-3	TGTGCCAGCTCACCACAGGCCCGCTCTGGAAACACCATATATTTT	CASSPQARSGNTIYF
TRBD2	TRBV7-9	16	NA	TRBJ2-7	TGTGCCAGCAGCCCCCCCCCTCTAGCGGGAGCTTCCGAGCAGTACTTC	CASSPPPLAGASEQYF
NA	TRBV4-1	14	NA	TRBJ2-1	TGCGCCAGCAGCCTCCCCCTTAGCTACAATGAGCAGTTCTTC	CASSLPLSYNEQFF
NA	TRBV5-4	15	NA	TRBJ2-7	TGTGCCAGCAGCTCCGGGACGTTAAGTTCCTACGAGCAGTACTTC	CASSSGTLSSYEQYF
TRBD1	TRBV5-6	14	NA	TRBJ2-7	TGTGCCAGCAGGGGACAGGGGGATGGCTACGAGCAGTACTTC	CASRGQGDGYEQYF
TRBD2	TRBV6-1	17	NA	TRBJ2-1	TGTGCCAGCAGTGAAGGTTTAGGCGGGAGTTCCTACAATGAGCAGTTCTTC	CASSEGLGGSSYNEQFF
NA	TRBV6-1	15	NA	TRBJ1-3	TGTGCCAGCAGTAAAGGACAATCCTCTGGAAACACCATATATTTT	CASSKGQSSGNTIYF
TRBD1	TRBV5-1	15	once	TRBJ1-4	TGCGCCAGCAGCTCGCGACAGGGGACTAATGAAAAACTGTTTTTT	CASSSRQGTNEKLFF
NA	TRBV6-4	13	NA	TRBJ1-5	TGTGCCAGCAGCCTCGAGGGGGGTCAGCCCCAGCATTTT	CASSLEGGQPQHF
TRBD1	TRBV9	14	NA	TRBJ1-4	TGTGCCAGCAGCGTTGGGACAGGGAATGAAAAACTGTTTTTT	CASSVGTGNEKLFF
TRBD1	TRBV18	15	NA	TRBJ1-5	TGTGCCAGCTCCAAGGACAGGAATAGCAATCAGCCCCAGCATTTT	CASSKDRNSNQPQHF
NA	TRBV7-9	14	NA	TRBJ1-2	TGTGCCAGCAGCTTAGAAGCAGACGGATATGGCTACACCTTC	CASSLEADGYGYTF
NA	TRBV28	13	NA	TRBJ2-3	TGTGCCAGCAGTTTCCGGGGCACAGATACGCAGTATTTT	CASSFRGTDTQYF
NA	TRBV29-1	12	NA	TRBJ2-7	TGCAGCGTGACAGCAAGCTCCTACGAGCAGTACTTC	CSVTASSYEQYF
NA	TRBV7-3	14	NA	TRBJ2-1	TGTGCCAGCAGCACGGAGGGTGGGTGGGCTGAGCAGTTCTTC	CASSTEGGWAEQFF
TRBD2	TRBV10-3	16	NA	TRBJ2-1	TGTGCCATCAGTGAGTCAAGTCTAGCGGGAGTGTTTGAGCAGTTCTTC	CAISESSLAGVFEQFF
NA	TRBV27	14	NA	TRBJ1-1	TGTGCCAGCAGTTGGGGCCCCCGGAACACTGAAGCTTTCTTT	CASSWGPRNTEAFF
TRBD1	TRBV4-1	15	NA	TRBJ1-2	TGCGCCAGCAGCCACCCGGGACAGGCAATCGATGGCTACACCTTC	CASSHPGQAIDGYTF
TRBD1	TRBV13	16	once	TRBJ2-5	TGTGCCAGCAGCTTAGACCCGGGGACAGGGGTTGTTGAGCAGTACTTC	CASSLDPGTGVVEQYF
TRBD2	TRBV19	16	NA	TRBJ2-2	TGTGCCAGTAATCCGGGACTAGCGGTCACAACCGGGGAGCTGTTTTTT	CASNPGLAVTTGELFF
NA	TRBV7-9	15	few	TRBJ1-4	TGTGCCAGCAGCTTAGACCCGGCAACTAATGAAAAACTGTTTTTT	CASSLDPATNEKLFF
NA	TRBV7-9	13	NA	TRBJ2-7	TGTGCCAGCAGCCCTGGTCTTCTCTACGAGCAGTACTTC	CASSPGLLYEQYF
TRBD2	TRBV19	18	few	TRBJ2-1	TGTGCCAGTAGTATCTTGGGGGGACTAGCGGGAGCGCGTGGTGAGCAGTTCTTC	CASSILGGLAGARGEQFF
TRBD2	TRBV29-1	14	NA	TRBJ2-5	TGCAGCGTCAGGGCACTAGCGAACCAAGAGACCCAGTACTTC	CSVRALANQETQYF
NA	TRBV7-2	14	NA	TRBJ1-3	TGTGCCAGCAGCTTGGGGGACACGGGAAACACCATATATTTT	CASSLGDTGNTIYF
TRBD1	TRBV29-1	13	NA	TRBJ2-1	TGCAGCGTACTACAGGGGGAACGCAATGAGCAGTTCTTC	CSVLQGERNEQFF
NA	TRBV19	14	NA	TRBJ2-7	TGTGCCAGTAGTCCCACGGGGACCGCCTACGAGCAGTACTTC	CASSPTGTAYEQYF
NA	TRBV18	12	NA	TRBJ2-1	TGTGCCAGCTCCCCTATTGGGAATGAGCAGTTCTTC	CASSPIGNEQFF